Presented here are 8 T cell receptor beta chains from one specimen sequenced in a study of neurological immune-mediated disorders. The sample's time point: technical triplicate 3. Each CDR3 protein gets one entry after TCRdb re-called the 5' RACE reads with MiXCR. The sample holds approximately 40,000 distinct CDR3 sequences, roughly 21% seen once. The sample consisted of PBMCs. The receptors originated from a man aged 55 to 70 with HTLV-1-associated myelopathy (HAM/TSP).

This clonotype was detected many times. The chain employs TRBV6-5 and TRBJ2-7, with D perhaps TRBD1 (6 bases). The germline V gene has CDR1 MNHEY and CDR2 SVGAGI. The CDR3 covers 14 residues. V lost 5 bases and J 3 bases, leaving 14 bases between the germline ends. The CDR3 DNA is TGTGCCAGCAGTCCCCAAGGACAGAACTACGAGCAGTACTTC. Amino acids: CASSPQGQNYEQYF.

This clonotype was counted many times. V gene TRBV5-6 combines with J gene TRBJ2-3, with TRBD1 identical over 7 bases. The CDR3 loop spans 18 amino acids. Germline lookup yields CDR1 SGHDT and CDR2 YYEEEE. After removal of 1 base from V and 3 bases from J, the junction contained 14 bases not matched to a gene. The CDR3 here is CASSLSLSDGTVTDTQYF. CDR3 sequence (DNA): TGTGCCAGCAGCTTGTCACTCAGCGACGGGACAGTAACAGATACGCAGTATTTT.

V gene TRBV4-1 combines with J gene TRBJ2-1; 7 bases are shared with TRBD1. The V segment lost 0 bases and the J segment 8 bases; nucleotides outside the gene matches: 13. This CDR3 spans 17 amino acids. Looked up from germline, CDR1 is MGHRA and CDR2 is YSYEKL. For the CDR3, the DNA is TGCGCCAGCAGCCAAGATGGGGCGACAGGGAGTCTCGATGAGCAGTTCTTC. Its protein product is CASSQDGATGSLDEQFF.

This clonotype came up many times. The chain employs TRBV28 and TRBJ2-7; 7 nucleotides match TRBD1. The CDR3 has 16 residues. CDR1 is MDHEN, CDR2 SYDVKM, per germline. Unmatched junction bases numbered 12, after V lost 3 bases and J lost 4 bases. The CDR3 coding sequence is TGTGCCAGCAGTTTCTCTCTTGGACAGGCCCAATACGAGCAGTACTTC. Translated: CASSFSLGQAQYEQYF.

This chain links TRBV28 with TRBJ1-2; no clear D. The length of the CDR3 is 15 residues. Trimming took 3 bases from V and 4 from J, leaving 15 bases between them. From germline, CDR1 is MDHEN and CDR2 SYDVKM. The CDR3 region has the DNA TGTGCCAGCAGTTTGGGTCGGGGAGTCCCCTATGGCTACACCTTC. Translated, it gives CASSLGRGVPYGYTF.

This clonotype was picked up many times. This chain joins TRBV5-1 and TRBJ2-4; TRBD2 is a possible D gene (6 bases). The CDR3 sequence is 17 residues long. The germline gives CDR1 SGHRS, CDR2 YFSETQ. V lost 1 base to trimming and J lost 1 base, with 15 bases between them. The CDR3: CASSLSLAKGAKNIQYF. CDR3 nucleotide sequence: TGCGCCAGCAGCTTGTCGCTAGCGAAGGGTGCCAAAAACATTCAGTACTTC.

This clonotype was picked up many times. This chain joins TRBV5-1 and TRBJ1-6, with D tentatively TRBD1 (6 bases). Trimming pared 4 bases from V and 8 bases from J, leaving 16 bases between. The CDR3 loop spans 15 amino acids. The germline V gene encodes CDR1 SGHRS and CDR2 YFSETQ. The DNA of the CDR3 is TGCGCCAGCAGCGGCGGCGGGGGGCTGGATTCACCCCTCCACTTT. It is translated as CASSGGGGLDSPLHF.

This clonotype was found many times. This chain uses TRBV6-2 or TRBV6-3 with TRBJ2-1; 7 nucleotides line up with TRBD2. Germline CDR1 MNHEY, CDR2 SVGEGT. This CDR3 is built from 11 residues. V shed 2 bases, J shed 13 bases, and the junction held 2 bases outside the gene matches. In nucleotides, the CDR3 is TGTGCCAGCAGTTACGGCGGGAGACAGTTCTTC. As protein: CASSYGGRQFF.